This T cell receptor (beta chain) was identified in a study of OX40 agonist ivuxolimab in advanced cancers. The wider study: Ivuxolimab is an agonistic anti-OX40 (CD134) antibody, and patients were treated with it. Anti-PD-1, anti-PD-L1 or anti-CTLA-4 therapy given earlier was allowed, and around 40% had some. The study's findings and limits: In the 0.1-3.0 mg/kg groups, partial responders showed among the lowest expansion. Expanded peripheral T-cell antigen specificity went undetermined.

The repertoire was sequenced with immunoSEQ multiplex PCR; TCRdb's copy has only in-frame clones and lacks some. The data hold tens of thousands of clones, with approximately 85% observed a single time. Germline values: CDR1 MDHEN, CDR2 SYDVKM. The CDR3 runs 12 residues. The V end was cut by 6 bases, the J end by 3 bases, with 8 bases between. Of note for this clone: Its antigen is as yet unknown.

The chain employs TRBV28 and TRBJ1-2; D gene uncertain. This TCR came from an adult with an advanced solid tumor such as melanoma, head and neck, liver or kidney cancer. The sequencing used CD4+ or CD8+ T cells sorted from blood, collected in a trial of the OX40 agonist ivuxolimab. The CDR3 here is CASRDGYYGYTF. The CDR3, as DNA: TGTGCCAGCAGGGACGGCTACTATGGCTACACCTTC.